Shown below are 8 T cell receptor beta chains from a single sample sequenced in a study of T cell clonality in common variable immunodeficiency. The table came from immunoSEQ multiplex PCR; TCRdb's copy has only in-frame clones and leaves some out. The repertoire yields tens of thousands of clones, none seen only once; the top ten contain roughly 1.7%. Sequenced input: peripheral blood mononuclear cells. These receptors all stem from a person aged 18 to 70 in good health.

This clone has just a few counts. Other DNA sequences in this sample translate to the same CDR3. CDR3 bases read: TGTGCCAGCAGTCGCCGACTAGGACTGGCGGCGTATAATGAG. Amino acids: CASSRRLGLAAYNE. In full, the CDR3 is CASSRRLGLAAYNEQFF. The chain joins TRBV19 to TRBJ2-1; tentative D call: TRBD2 (6 bases). Read coverage stops 3 residues before the CDR3 terminus; the germline J gene supplies the remainder. This CDR3 has 17 amino acids. The V end lost 9 bases, the J end lost 7 bases, and 28 bases lay between the germline ends. Germline V lookup: CDR1 LNHDA, CDR2 SQIVND (reference sequence).

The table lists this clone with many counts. CDR3 sequence reads: CSVDLGLAGTEQFF. CDR3 DNA (partial): TGCAGCGTTGACTTGGGGCTAGCGGGAACTGAG. V gene TRBV29-1 combines with J gene TRBJ2-1; 9 bases align to TRBD2. The read gets to within 3 residues of the CDR3 end, and the germline J gene fills in the rest. Per germline, CDR1 SQVTM and CDR2 ANQGSEA. The CDR3 spans 14 residues. Trimming removed 3 bases from V and 9 bases from J; junction bases left unmatched: 9.

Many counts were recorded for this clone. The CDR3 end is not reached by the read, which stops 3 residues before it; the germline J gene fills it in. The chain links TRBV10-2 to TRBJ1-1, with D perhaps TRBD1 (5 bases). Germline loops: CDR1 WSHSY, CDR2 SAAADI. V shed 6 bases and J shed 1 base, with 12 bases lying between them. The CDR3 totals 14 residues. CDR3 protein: CASRQGVRNTEAFF. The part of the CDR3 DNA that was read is TGCGCCAGCAGACAAGGGGTTCGGAACACTGAA.

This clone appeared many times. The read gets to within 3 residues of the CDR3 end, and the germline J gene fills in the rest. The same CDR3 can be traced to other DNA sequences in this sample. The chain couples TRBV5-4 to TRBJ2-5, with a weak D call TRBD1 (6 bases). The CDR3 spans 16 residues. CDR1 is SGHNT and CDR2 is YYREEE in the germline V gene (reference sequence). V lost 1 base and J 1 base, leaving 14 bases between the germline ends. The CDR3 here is CASSLSRVGGQETQYF. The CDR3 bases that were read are TGTGCCAGCAGCTTGTCCCGGGTAGGGGGCCAAGAGACC.

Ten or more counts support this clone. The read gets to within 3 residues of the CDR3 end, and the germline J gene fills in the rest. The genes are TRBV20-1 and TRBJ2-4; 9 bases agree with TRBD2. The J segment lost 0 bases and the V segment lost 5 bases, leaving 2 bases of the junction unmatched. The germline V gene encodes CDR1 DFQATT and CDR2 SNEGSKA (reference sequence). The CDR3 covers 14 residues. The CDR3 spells CSAGLALAKNIQYF. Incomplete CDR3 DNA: TGCAGTGCTGGACTAGCGTTAGCCAAAAACATT.

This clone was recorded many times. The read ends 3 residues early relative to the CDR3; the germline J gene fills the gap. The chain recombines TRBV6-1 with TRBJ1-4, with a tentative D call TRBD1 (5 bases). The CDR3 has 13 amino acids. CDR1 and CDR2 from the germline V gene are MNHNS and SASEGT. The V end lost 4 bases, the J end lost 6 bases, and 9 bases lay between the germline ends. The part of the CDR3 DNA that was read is TGTGCCAGCAGTGTCGCCAGGGATGAAAAA. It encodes CASSVARDEK. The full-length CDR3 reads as CASSVARDEKLFF.

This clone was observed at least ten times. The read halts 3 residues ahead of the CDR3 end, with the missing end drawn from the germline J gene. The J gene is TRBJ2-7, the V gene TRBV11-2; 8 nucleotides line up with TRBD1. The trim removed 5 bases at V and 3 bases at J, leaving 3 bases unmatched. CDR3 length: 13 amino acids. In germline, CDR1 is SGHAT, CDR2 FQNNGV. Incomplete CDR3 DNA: TGTGCCAGCAGCCTACAGGGGGTCTACGAG. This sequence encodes CASSLQGVYE. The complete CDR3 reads CASSLQGVYEQYF. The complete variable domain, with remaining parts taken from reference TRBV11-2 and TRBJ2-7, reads EAGVAQSPRYKIIEKRQSVAFWCNPISGHATLYWYQQILGQGPKLLIQFQNNGVVDDSQLPKDRFSAERLKGVDSTLKIQPAKLEDSAVYLCASSLQGVYEQYFGPGTRLTVT.

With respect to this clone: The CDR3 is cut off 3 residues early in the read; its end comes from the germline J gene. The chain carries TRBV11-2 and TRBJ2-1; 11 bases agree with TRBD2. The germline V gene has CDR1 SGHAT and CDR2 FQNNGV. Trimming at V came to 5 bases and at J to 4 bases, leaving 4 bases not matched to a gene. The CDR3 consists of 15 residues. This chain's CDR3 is CASSPGLAVYNEQFF. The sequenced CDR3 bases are TGTGCCAGCAGCCCGGGACTAGCGGTGTACAATGAG.